Each of the 13 T cell receptor beta chains below was sequenced from the same sample in a study of identical twins. TCRdb re-called the 5' RACE reads through MiXCR, storing one row per CDR3 protein. The sample consists of 700,000 or so distinct CDR3 sequences, 21% of them appearing once. These sequences were also reported in another study, on T cells expressing NK-cell markers.

The sample comprised PBMCs. The receptor set was obtained from a woman aged 18-29 years in good health.

This clonotype was counted a few times. The CDR3 is CASRRNDQETQYF. The DNA of the CDR3 is TGCGCCAGCCGACGTAACGACCAAGAGACCCAGTACTTC. This chain connects TRBV5-1 to TRBJ2-5, with no clear D. CDR3 length: 13 residues. The germline V gene encodes CDR1 SGHRS and CDR2 YFSETQ. The V gene lost 7 bases and the J gene lost 0 bases, with 10 bases spanning the gap. Full variable domain (rest looked up from reference TRBV5-1 and TRBJ2-5): KAGVTQTPRYLIKTRGQQVTLSCSPISGHRSVSWYQQTPGQGLQFLFEYFSETQRNKGNFPGRFSGRQFSNSRSEMNVSTLELGDSALYLCASRRNDQETQYFGPGTRLLVL.

The CDR3 loop reads CASSLATAGQGYNEQFF. The CDR3 nucleotides are TGTGCCAGCAGCTTAGCGACTGCGGGACAGGGGTACAATGAGCAGTTCTTC. This chain uses TRBV7-2 with TRBJ2-1; 10 nucleotides align to TRBD1. V lost 0 bases, J lost 4 bases, and 6 bases stayed unmatched. The CDR3 sequence is 17 residues long. Germline CDR1 reads SGHTA; CDR2 reads FQGNSA.

This clonotype was detected many times. CDR3 coding DNA: TGCGCCAGCAGAAAAAACCCCGGGGAGCTGTTTTTT. Encoded protein: CASRKNPGELFF. This chain links TRBV5-1 with TRBJ2-2; D unclear. Looked up from germline, CDR1 is SGHRS and CDR2 is YFSETQ. The V end lost 5 bases, the J end lost 6 bases, and 8 bases lay between the germline ends. The CDR3 loop spans 12 amino acids.

The chain combines TRBV20-1 with TRBJ2-1; D remains unclear. Trimming cost V 5 bases and J 5 bases, with 1 base left between them. The CDR3 has 9 residues. Per the germline V gene, CDR1 is DFQATT and CDR2 is SNEGSKA (reference sequence). The CDR3 DNA reads TGCAGTGCTGACAATGAGCAGTTCTTC. This encodes CSADNEQFF.

The chain is built from TRBV6-5 and TRBJ1-1; no definite D call. CDR3 length: 12 amino acids. Trimming removed 6 bases at V and 0 bases at J, with 5 bases between. The germline V gene has CDR1 MNHEY and CDR2 SVGAGI. CDR3 nucleotides: TGTGCCAGCAGAGAACTGAACACTGAAGCTTTCTTT. This encodes CASRELNTEAFF.

The V call is TRBV7-2, the J call TRBJ2-7; 9 bases match TRBD1. V lost 2 bases to trimming and J lost 3 bases; unmatched junction nucleotides: 5. Germline V CDR1 and CDR2: SGHTA, FQGNSA. There are 15 residues in the CDR3. CDR3 in DNA: TGTGCCAGCAGCTTAAGGGGACAGGGCTTCTACGAGCAGTACTTC. Translation gives CASSLRGQGFYEQYF.

This clonotype was detected only once. This chain links TRBV5-1 with TRBJ2-3; D possibly corresponds to TRBD1 (6 bases). V was clipped by 0 bases and J by 5 bases, with 13 bases between them. There are 15 residues in the CDR3. Germline V gives CDR1 SGHRS, CDR2 YFSETQ. CDR3 bases: TGCGCCAGCAGCTTGGGAGGACCAGGGGTAGATACGCAGTATTTT. Amino acid sequence: CASSLGGPGVDTQYF.

There are a few counts of this clonotype. The rearrangement links TRBV12-3 or TRBV12-4 to TRBJ1-1; no clear D gene. The CDR3 loop spans 13 amino acids. V shed 2 bases and J shed 11 bases, with 15 bases lying between them. In DNA form, the CDR3 reads TGTGCCAGCAGTTTAAATGATGCGGGAGAGGCTTTCTTT. It is translated as CASSLNDAGEAFF.

In this sample, this clonotype turned up many times. This sequence joins TRBV10-3 and TRBJ2-5, with TRBD2 as a possible D gene (5 bases). The CDR3 contains 15 residues. CDR1 and CDR2 (germline): ENHRY, SYGVKD. V was shortened by 3 bases and J by 3 bases, with 14 bases between the two germline ends. CDR3 amino acids: CAISDPGLSKETQYF. The DNA of the CDR3 is TGTGCCATCAGTGACCCCGGACTTTCCAAAGAGACCCAGTACTTC.

This clonotype was counted many times. The rearrangement joins TRBV25-1 to TRBJ2-1, with D possibly TRBD2 on 6 matching bases. V was shortened by 5 bases and J by 4 bases, with 15 bases between the two germline ends. The germline V gene has CDR1 MGHDK and CDR2 SYGVNS. The CDR3 has 15 residues. CDR3 sequence (DNA): TGTGCCAGCAGTAGGTCGGGAGTGGGGTACAATGAGCAGTTCTTC. Protein product: CASSRSGVGYNEQFF.

CDR3 in amino acids: CASSPGSGNSPLHF. The CDR3 region has the DNA TGTGCCAGCAGTCCAGGATCGGGGAATTCACCCCTCCACTTT. The chain uses TRBV6-1 and TRBJ1-6; D gene ambiguous. The V and J ends lost 5 bases and 7 bases respectively, with 12 bases between them. The length of the CDR3 is 14 residues. Per the germline V gene, CDR1 is MNHNS and CDR2 is SASEGT.

This clonotype was seen many times. This chain links TRBV12-3 or TRBV12-4 with TRBJ2-3; weak D call: TRBD2 (6 bases). The ends were cut back, 1 base at V and 2 bases at J, with 10 bases in the middle. The CDR3 spans 15 residues. CDR3 nucleotide sequence: TGTGCCAGCAGTTTAGGGGACTCAGCCACAGATACGCAGTATTTT. The encoded protein is CASSLGDSATDTQYF.

The chain links TRBV29-1 to TRBJ2-1, with 10 bases matching TRBD2. The CDR3 length is 14 residues. After removal of 4 bases from V and 5 bases from J, the junction contained 5 bases not matched to a gene. Germline V gene lookup returns CDR1 SQVTM and CDR2 ANQGSEA. The CDR3 reads CSVGVGLADNEQFF. The CDR3 DNA follows: TGCAGCGTTGGGGTAGGACTAGCGGACAATGAGCAGTTCTTC.